This entry lists 6 T cell receptor beta chains sequenced from one sample in a study of cytomegalovirus exposure and HLA in healthy donors. The PCR was carried out with 60 Vbeta primers and 13 Jbeta primers. Libraries were prepared by immunoSEQ multiplex PCR; TCRdb keeps only in-frame clonotypes and omits some of them. Of over 100,000 clones in the sample, roughly 70% are singletons; the top ten hold more than 2%. Sequencing was performed on PBMCs. These receptors were obtained from a woman between 35 and 50 years old in good health and CMV-seropositive.

The chain joins TRBV6-5 to TRBJ2-3; D not certain. V was clipped by 3 bases and J by 4 bases, with 5 bases between them. Germline assignment: CDR1 MNHEY and CDR2 SVGAGI. The CDR3 is made up of 12 amino acids. The CDR3 loop reads CASSYGPDTQYF. The DNA of the CDR3 is TGTGCCAGCAGTTATGGCCCAGATACGCAGTATTTT.

The chain is built from TRBV7-2 and TRBJ1-5; 9 nucleotides line up with TRBD1. CDR1 is SGHTA and CDR2 is FQGNSA in the germline V gene. This CDR3 comprises 15 residues. The V gene end was trimmed by 3 bases and the J gene end by 3 bases; junction bases not matched to a gene: 3. The DNA of the CDR3 is TGTGCCAGCAGCTTTGGGACAGGGAACAATCAGCCCCAGCATTTT. It specifies CASSFGTGNNQPQHF. The full variable domain, in which reference TRBV7-2 and TRBJ1-5 provide the parts outside the CDR3, is GAGVSQSPSNKVTEKGKDVELRCDPISGHTALYWYRQSLGQGLEFLIYFQGNSAPDKSGLPSDRFSAERTGGSVSTLTIQRTQQEDSAVYLCASSFGTGNNQPQHFGDGTRLSIL.

This clone was counted only a few times. A far larger clone is just one base off, so this is likely a read error. V gene TRBV5-1 combines with J gene TRBJ1-2; possibly TRBD1 for D (5 bases). Trimming stripped 0 bases from V and 0 bases from J, with 9 bases between. There are 15 residues in the CDR3. Germline-derived CDR1 and CDR2 are SGHRS and YFSETQ. CDR3 nucleotide sequence: TGCGCCAGCAGCTTGGAGGGGTTCCCTAACTATGGCTACACCTTC. It encodes CASSLEGFPNYGYTF.

This chain uses TRBV7-9 with TRBJ2-3; D call uncertain. V was trimmed by 2 bases and J by 2 bases, leaving 8 bases between them. Germline assignment: CDR1 SEHNR and CDR2 FQNEAQ (reference sequence). CDR3 length: 14 residues. The CDR3 sequence: CASSLKYYTDTQYF. For the CDR3, the DNA is TGTGCCAGCAGCTTAAAGTACTACACAGATACGCAGTATTTT. The complete variable domain, with remaining parts taken from reference TRBV7-9 and TRBJ2-3, reads DTGVSQNPRHKITKRGQNVTFRCDPISEHNRLYWYRQTLGQGPEFLTYFQNEAQLEKSRLLSDRFSAERPKGSFSTLEIQRTEQGDSAMYLCASSLKYYTDTQYFGPGTRLTVL.

V and J are TRBV7-9 and TRBJ1-2; D call uncertain. Germline V gene lookup returns CDR1 SEHNR and CDR2 FQNEAQ (reference sequence). V was trimmed by 5 bases and J by 1 base, leaving 14 bases between them. The CDR3 contains 15 residues. The CDR3, as DNA: TGTGCCAGCAGCCCAGATGCGGGAATTAACTATGGCTACACCTTC. This translates into CASSPDAGINYGYTF.

The rearrangement links TRBV28 to TRBJ1-4; 7 bases map to TRBD1. Germline CDR1 and CDR2: MDHEN and SYDVKM. Trimming cost V 3 bases and J 1 base; bases outside gene matches: 8. The CDR3 covers 17 residues. CDR3 in DNA: TGTGCCAGCAGTTTGGAAAGGGGGCATCTAACTAATGAAAAACTGTTTTTT. Its protein product is CASSLERGHLTNEKLFF. The full variable domain, in which reference TRBV28 and TRBJ1-4 provide the parts outside the CDR3, is DVKVTQSSRYLVKRTGEKVFLECVQDMDHENMFWYRQDPGLGLRLIYFSYDVKMKEKGDIPEGYSVSREKKERFSLILESASTNQTSMYLCASSLERGHLTNEKLFFGSGTQLSVL.